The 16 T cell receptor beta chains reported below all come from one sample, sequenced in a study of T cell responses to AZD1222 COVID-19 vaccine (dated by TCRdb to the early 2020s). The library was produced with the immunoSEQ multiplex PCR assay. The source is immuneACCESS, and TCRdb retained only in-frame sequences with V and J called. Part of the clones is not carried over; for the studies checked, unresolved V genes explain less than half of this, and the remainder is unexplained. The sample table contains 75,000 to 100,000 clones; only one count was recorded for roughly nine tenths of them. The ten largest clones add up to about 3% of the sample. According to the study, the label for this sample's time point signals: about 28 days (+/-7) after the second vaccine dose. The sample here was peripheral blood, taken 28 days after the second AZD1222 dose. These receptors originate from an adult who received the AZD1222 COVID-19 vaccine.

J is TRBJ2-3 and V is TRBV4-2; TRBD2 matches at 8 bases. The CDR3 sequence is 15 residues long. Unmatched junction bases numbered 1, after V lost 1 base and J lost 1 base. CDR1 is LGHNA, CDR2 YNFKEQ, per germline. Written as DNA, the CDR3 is TGTGCCAGCAGCCAAGCGGGGGGGGGCACAGATACGCAGTATTTT. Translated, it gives CASSQAGGGTDTQYF.

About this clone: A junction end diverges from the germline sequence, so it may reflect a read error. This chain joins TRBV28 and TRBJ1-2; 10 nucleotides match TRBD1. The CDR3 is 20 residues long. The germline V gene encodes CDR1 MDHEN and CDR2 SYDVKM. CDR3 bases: TGTGCCAGTAGTTTATTGGGAGCGGGACAGGGGATCGTCGGCGTGGACGGCTACACCTTC. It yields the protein CASSLLGAGQGIVGVDGYTF.

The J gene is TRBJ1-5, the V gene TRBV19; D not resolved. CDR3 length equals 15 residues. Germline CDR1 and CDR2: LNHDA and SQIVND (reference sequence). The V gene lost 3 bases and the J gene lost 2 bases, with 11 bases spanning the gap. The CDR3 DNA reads TGTGCCAGTAGTATTCAGCTTTCAGGCAATCAGCCCCAGCATTTT. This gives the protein CASSIQLSGNQPQHF.

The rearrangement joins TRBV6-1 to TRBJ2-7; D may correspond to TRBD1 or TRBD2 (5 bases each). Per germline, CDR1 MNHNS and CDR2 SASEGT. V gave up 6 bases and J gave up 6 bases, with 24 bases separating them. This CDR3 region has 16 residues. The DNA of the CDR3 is TGTGCCAGCAGCGAACCCTCCCTATGGGGGATTGGCGAGCAGTACTTC. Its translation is CASSEPSLWGIGEQYF.

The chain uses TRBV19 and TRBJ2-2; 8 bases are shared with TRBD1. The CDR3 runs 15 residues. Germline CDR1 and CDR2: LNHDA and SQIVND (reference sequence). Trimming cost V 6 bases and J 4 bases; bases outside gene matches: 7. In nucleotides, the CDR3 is TGTGCCAGTAGGACCGGACAGGGCATCACCGGGGAGCTGTTTTTT. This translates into CASRTGQGITGELFF.

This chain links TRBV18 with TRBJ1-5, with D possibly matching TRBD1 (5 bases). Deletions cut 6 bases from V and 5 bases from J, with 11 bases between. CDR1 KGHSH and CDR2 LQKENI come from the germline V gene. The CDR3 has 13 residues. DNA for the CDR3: TGTGCCAGCTCTCGGGACTTAGATCAGCCCCAGCATTTT. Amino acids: CASSRDLDQPQHF.

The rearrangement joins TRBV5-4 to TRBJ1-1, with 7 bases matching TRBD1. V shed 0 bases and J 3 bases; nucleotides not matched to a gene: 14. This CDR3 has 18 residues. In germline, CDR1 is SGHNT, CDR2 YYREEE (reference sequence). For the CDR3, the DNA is TGTGCCAGCAGCTTGGCTGGTAACAGGGGCCCTAGGGACACTGAAGCTTTCTTT. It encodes CASSLAGNRGPRDTEAFF.

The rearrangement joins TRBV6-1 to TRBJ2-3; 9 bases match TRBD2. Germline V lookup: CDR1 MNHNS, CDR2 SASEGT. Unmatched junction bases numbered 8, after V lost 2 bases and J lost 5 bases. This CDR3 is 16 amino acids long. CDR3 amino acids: CASSEIGGGAVDTQYF. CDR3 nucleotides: TGTGCCAGCAGTGAAATCGGCGGGGGGGCCGTAGATACGCAGTATTTT.

This chain's CDR3 is CAIKYNPGQGGFAEAFF. CDR3 bases: TGTGCCATCAAATACAATCCGGGACAGGGGGGCTTCGCTGAAGCTTTCTTT. The V and J genes are TRBV10-3 and TRBJ1-1; 11 bases line up with TRBD1. J lost 6 bases, V lost 7 bases, and 16 bases had no gene match. Germline-derived CDR1 and CDR2 are ENHRY and SYGVKD. The CDR3 consists of 17 residues.

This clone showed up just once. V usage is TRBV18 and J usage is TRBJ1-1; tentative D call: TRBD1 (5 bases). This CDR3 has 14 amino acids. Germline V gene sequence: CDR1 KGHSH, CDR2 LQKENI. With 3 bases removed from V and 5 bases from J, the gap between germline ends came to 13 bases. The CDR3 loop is CASSPGLRETEAFF. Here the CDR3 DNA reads TGTGCCAGCTCACCGGGACTGCGGGAGACTGAAGCTTTCTTT.

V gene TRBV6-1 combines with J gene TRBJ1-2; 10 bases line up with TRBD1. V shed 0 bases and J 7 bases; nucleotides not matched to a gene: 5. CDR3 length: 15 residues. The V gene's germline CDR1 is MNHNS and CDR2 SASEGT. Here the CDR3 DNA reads TGTGCCAGCAGTGAAGCGCTTCGACAGGGGGCTGGCTACACCTTC. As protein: CASSEALRQGAGYTF.

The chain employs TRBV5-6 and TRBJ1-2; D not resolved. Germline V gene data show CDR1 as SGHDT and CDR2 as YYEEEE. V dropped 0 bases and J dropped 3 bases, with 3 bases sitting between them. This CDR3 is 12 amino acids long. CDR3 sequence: CASSLGHYGYTF. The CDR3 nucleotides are TGTGCCAGCAGCTTGGGGCACTATGGCTACACCTTC.

In DNA, the CDR3 is TGTGCCTGGAGGGCCGGGACCTCCCAGTTTTTT. Its translation: CAWRAGTSQFF. This chain uses TRBV30 with TRBJ1-4; tentatively, D is TRBD1 (5 bases). CDR1 and CDR2 from the germline V gene are GTSNPN and SVGIG (reference sequence). Between the trimmed V and J ends, which lost 3 bases and 16 bases, there was a span of 15 bases. This CDR3 region has 11 residues.

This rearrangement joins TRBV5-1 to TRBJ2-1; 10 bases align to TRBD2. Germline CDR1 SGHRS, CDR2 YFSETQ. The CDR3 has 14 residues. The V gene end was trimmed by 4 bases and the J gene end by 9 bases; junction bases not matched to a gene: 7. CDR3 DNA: TGCGCCAGCAGCAGTAGCGGGGGGTTTGGTGAGCAGTTCTTC. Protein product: CASSSSGGFGEQFF.

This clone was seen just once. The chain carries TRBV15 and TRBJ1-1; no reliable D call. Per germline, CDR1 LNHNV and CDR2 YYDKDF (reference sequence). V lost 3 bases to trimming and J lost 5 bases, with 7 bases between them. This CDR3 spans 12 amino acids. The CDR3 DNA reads TGTGCCACCAGCAGGACATATACTGAAGCTTTCTTT. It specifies CATSRTYTEAFF. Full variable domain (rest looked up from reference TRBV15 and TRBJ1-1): DAMVIQNPRYQVTQFGKPVTLSCSQTLNHNVMYWYQQKSSQAPKLLFHYYDKDFNNEADTPDNFQSRRPNTSFCFLDIRSPGLGDTAMYLCATSRTYTEAFFGQGTRLTVV.

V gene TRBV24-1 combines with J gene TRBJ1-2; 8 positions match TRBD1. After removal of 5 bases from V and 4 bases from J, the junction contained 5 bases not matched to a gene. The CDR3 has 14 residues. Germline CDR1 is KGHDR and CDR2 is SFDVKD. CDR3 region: CATSGTGGLYGYTF. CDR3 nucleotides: TGTGCCACCAGTGGAACAGGGGGACTCTATGGCTACACCTTC.